This T cell receptor (beta chain) was found in a study of T-cell memory formation after mild COVID-19. Findings of the study overall: The study detected some responding clones in pre-infection memory, suggesting cross-reactive memory joined.

A few counts support this clonotype. Its antigen is unidentified. Sample barcodes and UMIs were carried by the TCR alpha and TCR beta cDNA libraries that 5'RACE generated with constant-segment primers. TCRdb ran MiXCR on the 5' RACE reads and lists one entry per CDR3 protein. The sample yields around 410,000 distinct CDR3 sequences, more than 20% seen once. Trimming cost V 5 bases and J 6 bases; bases outside gene matches: 7. This CDR3 spans 14 amino acids. The V gene's germline CDR1 is SEHNR and CDR2 FQNEAQ (reference sequence). This TCR was sampled from an adult woman who had mild COVID-19 (a few samples of this study predate the infection). Cell type and time point are not known. This chain links TRBV7-9 with TRBJ2-3, with 8 bases matching TRBD2. Source material: PBMCs or a T cell subset sorted from them (not recorded which). CDR3 bases: TGTGCCAGCAGCCCCAGCGGGAGTGGCGATACGCAGTATTTT. Its translation: CASSPSGSGDTQYF.